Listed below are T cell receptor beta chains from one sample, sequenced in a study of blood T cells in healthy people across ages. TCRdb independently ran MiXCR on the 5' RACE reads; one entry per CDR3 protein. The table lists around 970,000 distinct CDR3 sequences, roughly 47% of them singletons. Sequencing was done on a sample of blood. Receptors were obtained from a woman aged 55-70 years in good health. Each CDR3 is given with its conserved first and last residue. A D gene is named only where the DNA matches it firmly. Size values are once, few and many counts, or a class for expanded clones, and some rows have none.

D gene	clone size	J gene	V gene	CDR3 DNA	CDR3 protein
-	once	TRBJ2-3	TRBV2	TGTGCCAGCAAGGTACGAGCATCCACAGATACGCAGTATTTT	CASKVRASTDTQYF
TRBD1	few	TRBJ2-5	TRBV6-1	TGTGCCAGCAGATCGTTTCCACTCGACGACAGGGCGGTGGGAGAGACCCAGTACTTC	CASRSFPLDDRAVGETQYF
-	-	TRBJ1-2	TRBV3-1	TGTGCCAGCAGCCACTTGGGGGATAACTATGGCTACACCTTC	CASSHLGDNYGYTF
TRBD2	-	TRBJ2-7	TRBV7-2	TGTGCCAGCAGCTTCCGAGCGGGAGAGTCCTACGAGCAGTACTTC	CASSFRAGESYEQYF
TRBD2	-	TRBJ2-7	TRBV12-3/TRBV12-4	TGTGCCAGCGGGGTAGCGGGAGGCCGATTCTCCTACGAGCAGTACTTC	CASGVAGGRFSYEQYF
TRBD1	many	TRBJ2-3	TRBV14	TGTGCCAGCAGCCACCAGACAGGGATGACGGATACGCAGTATTTT	CASSHQTGMTDTQYF
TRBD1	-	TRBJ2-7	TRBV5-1	TGCGCCAGCAGCTTGAGGGGCCCCAGGACAGGGTACGAGCAGTACTTC	CASSLRGPRTGYEQYF
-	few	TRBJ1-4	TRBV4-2	TGTGCCAGCAGCCTTACAACTAATGAAAAACTGTTTTTT	CASSLTTNEKLFF
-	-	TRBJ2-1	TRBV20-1	TGCAGTGCTAGAGCAGACCTGTACAATGAGCAGTTCTTC	CSARADLYNEQFF
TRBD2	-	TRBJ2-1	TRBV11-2	TGTGCCAGCAGCTTGAGAGCGGGAGGGCGATTTCAGAATGAGCAGTTCTTC	CASSLRAGGRFQNEQFF
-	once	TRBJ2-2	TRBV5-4	TGTGCCAGCAACCAGAACAGGAACACCGGGGAGCTGTTTTTT	CASNQNRNTGELFF
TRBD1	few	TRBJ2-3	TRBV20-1	TGCAGTACCCGAATGACAGGGGACACAGATACGCAGTATTTT	CSTRMTGDTDTQYF
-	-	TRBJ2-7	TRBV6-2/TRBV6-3	TGTGCCAGCAGGCCAGACTGGGGCCGAGGTTCCTACGAGCAGTACTTC	CASRPDWGRGSYEQYF
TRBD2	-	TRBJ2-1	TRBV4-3	TGCGCCAGCAGCCCTCGACTAGCGGGGGATAATGAGCAGTTCTTC	CASSPRLAGDNEQFF
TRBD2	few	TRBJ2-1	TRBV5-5	TGTGCCAGCAGCTCCTATAGCGGGAGAGGCAATGAGCAGTTCTTC	CASSSYSGRGNEQFF
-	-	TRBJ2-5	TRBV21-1	TGTGCCAGTACAGGGGGCTTCACCCAAGAGACCCAGTACTTC	CASTGGFTQETQYF
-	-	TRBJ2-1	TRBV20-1	TGCAGTGCTAGAAGTGGGAAATTCTACGAGCAGTTCTTC	CSARSGKFYEQFF
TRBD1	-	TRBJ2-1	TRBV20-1	TGCAGTGCTAGAGGGTTCGGGGACAGGAGTTACAATGAGCAGTTCTTC	CSARGFGDRSYNEQFF
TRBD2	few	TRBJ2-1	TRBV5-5	TGTGCCAGCAGCCCGATTGGAAGGGCCCCAGCGGGAGTCACCTACAATGAGCAGTTCTTC	CASSPIGRAPAGVTYNEQFF
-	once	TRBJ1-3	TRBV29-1	TGCAGCGTTGAATTGGCAGGCTCTGGAAACACCATATATTTT	CSVELAGSGNTIYF
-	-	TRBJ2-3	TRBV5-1	TGCGCCAGCAGCTCCGGACAACATGGCACAGATACGCAGTATTTT	CASSSGQHGTDTQYF
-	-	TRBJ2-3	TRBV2	TGTGCCAGCAACGGACAGTTTAGCACAGATACGCAGTATTTT	CASNGQFSTDTQYF
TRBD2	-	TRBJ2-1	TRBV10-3	TGTGCCATCAGTGAGTCGAAACTAGCGGCCTTCCCATCCAACAATGAGCAGTTCTTC	CAISESKLAAFPSNNEQFF
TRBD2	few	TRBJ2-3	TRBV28	TGTGCCAGCATTCGTAGCGGGAGAAGAGATACGCAGTATTTT	CASIRSGRRDTQYF
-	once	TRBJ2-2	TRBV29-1	TGCAGCGTTGAAGGGAACATCACCGGGGAGCTGTTTTTT	CSVEGNITGELFF
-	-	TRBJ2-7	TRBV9	TGTGCCAGCAGCCCAAGAAGTCGGACTGGAGACTACGAGCAGTACTTC	CASSPRSRTGDYEQYF
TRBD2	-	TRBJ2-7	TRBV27	TGTGCCAGCAGTTTAAAGTATGCTAGCGGGAGGACCCACTCCTACGAGCAGTACTTC	CASSLKYASGRTHSYEQYF
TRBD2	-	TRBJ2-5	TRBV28	TGTGCCAGCAGTTCACCTAGCGGGCAGACCCAGTACTTC	CASSSPSGQTQYF
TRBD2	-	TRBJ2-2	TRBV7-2	TGTGCCAGCAGCCGAAATTCACTAGCGGGCACCGGGGAGCTGTTTTTT	CASSRNSLAGTGELFF
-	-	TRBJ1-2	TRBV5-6	TGTGCCAGCAGCTTAAACAGGGCTCCTAACTATGGCTACACCTTC	CASSLNRAPNYGYTF
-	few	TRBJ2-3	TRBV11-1	TGTGCCAGCAGCTTAGCGCCTGTCGGGGGTACAGATACGCAGTATTTT	CASSLAPVGGTDTQYF
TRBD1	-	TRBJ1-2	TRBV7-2	TGTGCCAGCAGCTTTTTCCAGGGGGATTTTTATGGCTACACCTTC	CASSFFQGDFYGYTF
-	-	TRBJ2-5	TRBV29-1	TGCAGCGGCCTGACGGAGACCCAGTACTTC	CSGLTETQYF
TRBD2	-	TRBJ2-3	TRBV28	TGTGCCAGCAGCCCATTCACTAGCGGGAGGACAGATACGCAGTATTTT	CASSPFTSGRTDTQYF
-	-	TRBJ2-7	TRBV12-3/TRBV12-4	TGTGCCAGCAGTTTAGGGGACGTCCGAACCTACGAGCAGTACTTC	CASSLGDVRTYEQYF
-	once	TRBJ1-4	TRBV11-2	TGTGCCAGCAGCTGGGCGGGTGATAATGAAAAACTGTTTTTT	CASSWAGDNEKLFF
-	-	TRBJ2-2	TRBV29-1	TGCAGCGTCAGTAGGACACAAGATAGCGGGGAGCTGTTTTTT	CSVSRTQDSGELFF
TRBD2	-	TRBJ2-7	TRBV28	TGTGCCAGCAGTTTATGGGCGACTAGCGGGGCTTACGAGCAGTACTTC	CASSLWATSGAYEQYF
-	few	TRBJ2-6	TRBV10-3	TGTGCCATCAGTGAGGTGTCGGCAGTTTCTCCCTCTGGGGCCAACGTCCTGACTTTC	CAISEVSAVSPSGANVLTF
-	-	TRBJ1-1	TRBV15	TGTGCCACCAGCAGAGATCGGGTCATGAACACTGAAGCTTTCTTT	CATSRDRVMNTEAFF
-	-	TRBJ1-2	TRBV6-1	TGTGCCAGCAGTGAAATGGCGGGGGCCTATGGCTACACCTTC	CASSEMAGAYGYTF
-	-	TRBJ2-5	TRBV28	TGTGCCAGCAGTTTACCCGGGACCGGGGAGACCCAGTACTTC	CASSLPGTGETQYF
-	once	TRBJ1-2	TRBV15	TGTGCCACCAGCAGAGATGGAGGGTTAGGCTATGGCTACACCTTC	CATSRDGGLGYGYTF